The 25 T cell receptor beta chains reported below all come from one sample, sequenced in a study of T cell changes during pregnancy in multiple sclerosis (dated by TCRdb to the late 2010s). Library generation was performed with the immunoSEQ multiplex PCR assay. TCRdb carries this immuneACCESS record with in-frame sequences only. Its versions omit some clonotypes, under half of them owing to an unresolved V gene in the studies checked, with the rest unexplained. The sample table contains over 55,000 clones; only one count was recorded for roughly 94% of them. The ten most abundant clones make up less than 4% of the sample. The sample here was CD8+ T cells from peripheral blood mononuclear cells, taken in the third trimester of pregnancy. The receptors originated from a female donor with multiple sclerosis, enrolled in a pregnancy study.

This clone was counted only a few times. This chain's CDR3 is CASSPGLSDYNEQFF. CDR3 DNA sequence: TGTGCCAGCAGCCCGGGACTGTCGGATTACAATGAGCAGTTCTTC. The chain is built from TRBV5-6 and TRBJ2-1; the D gene is possibly TRBD2 (6 bases). There are 15 residues in the CDR3. Looked up from germline, CDR1 is SGHDT and CDR2 is YYEEEE. V was clipped by 4 bases and J by 4 bases, with 15 bases between them.

The chain carries TRBV2 and TRBJ2-3; 9 nucleotides align to TRBD1. V trimming: 1 base; J trimming: 2 bases; junction bases outside the gene matches: 16. Per the germline V gene, CDR1 is SNHLY and CDR2 is FYNNEI. The CDR3 consists of 20 residues. The CDR3 loop reads CASSEDKSWDRVPITDTQYF. The DNA of the CDR3 is TGTGCCAGCAGTGAAGATAAATCGTGGGACAGGGTTCCTATCACAGATACGCAGTATTTT.

The gene calls are TRBV6-8 and TRBJ2-2, with D possibly matching TRBD2 (5 bases). In germline, CDR1 is MNHGY, CDR2 SAAAGT. Trimming shortened V by 10 bases and J by 4 bases, and 16 bases separated the two germline ends. The CDR3 runs to 14 residues. DNA for the CDR3: TGTGCCATCCCCCGTCTAGCCTGCACCGGGGAGCTGTTTTTT. This codes for CAIPRLACTGELFF.

The genes are TRBV27 and TRBJ2-1; TRBD1 aligns across 7 bases. Trimming cost V 5 bases and J 13 bases; bases outside gene matches: 2. Germline values: CDR1 MNHEY, CDR2 SMNVEV (reference sequence). The CDR3 loop spans 10 amino acids. CDR3 DNA: TGTGCCAGCAGTGGGGACAGTCAGTTCTTC. Its protein product is CASSGDSQFF.

This chain joins TRBV29-1 and TRBJ2-1; 10 nucleotides align to TRBD2. The CDR3 spans 16 residues. V lost 6 bases and J lost 0; bases outside the gene matches: 8. Germline lookup yields CDR1 SQVTM and CDR2 ANQGSEA. The CDR3 reads CSVAGTSASSYNEQFF. CDR3 nucleotides: TGCAGCGTAGCCGGGACTAGCGCGAGCTCCTACAATGAGCAGTTCTTC.

This chain uses TRBV6-4 with TRBJ2-3, with 7 positions matching TRBD1. CDR3 size: 15 residues. Unmatched junction bases numbered 7, after V lost 5 bases and J lost 2 bases. Per germline, CDR1 MRHNA and CDR2 SNTAGT. In DNA, the CDR3 is TGTGCCAGCAGTCCTGGACAGGACTCCACAGATACGCAGTATTTT. Translating gives CASSPGQDSTDTQYF.

This rearrangement joins TRBV14 to TRBJ2-2; the D gene is possibly TRBD1 (6 bases). The germline V and J ends were trimmed by 4 bases and 4 bases, with 16 bases remaining between them. The CDR3 spans 16 residues. Per germline, CDR1 SGHDN and CDR2 FVKESK. CDR3 sequence reads: CASSPLQGPATGELFF. The CDR3, as DNA: TGTGCCAGCAGCCCCCTACAGGGTCCGGCCACCGGGGAGCTGTTTTTT.

The chain recombines TRBV6-5 with TRBJ1-1; 8 bases fit TRBD1. The CDR3 is 13 residues long. Trimming removed 6 bases from V and 6 bases from J; junction bases left unmatched: 6. In germline, CDR1 is MNHEY, CDR2 SVGAGI. Written as DNA, the CDR3 is TGTGCCAGCAGCCCGGGACAGGCTCCTGAAGCTTTCTTT. This codes for CASSPGQAPEAFF.

This sequence joins TRBV5-1 and TRBJ2-1; a weak D match, TRBD2 (6 bases). Germline lookup yields CDR1 SGHRS and CDR2 YFSETQ. Trimming took off 0 bases at V and 8 bases at J, with 15 bases between the two ends. The CDR3 length is 15 residues. CDR3 region: CASSLGPGSGDEQFF. CDR3 DNA: TGCGCCAGCAGCTTGGGTCCCGGGAGTGGCGATGAGCAGTTCTTC.

The chain couples TRBV5-4 to TRBJ1-1, with TRBD1 matching over 7 bases. Germline V gene lookup returns CDR1 SGHNT and CDR2 YYREEE (reference sequence). This CDR3 has 14 amino acids. J gave up 1 base and V 7 bases, and 7 bases lay outside the gene matches. For the CDR3, the DNA is TGTGCCAGCGGAAACCGGGACAGGAACACTGAAGCTTTCTTT. This sequence encodes CASGNRDRNTEAFF. Drawing the rest from reference TRBV5-4 and TRBJ1-1, the complete variable domain is ETGVTQSPTHLIKTRGQQVTLRCSSQSGHNTVSWYQQALGQGPQFIFQYYREEENGRGNFPPRFSGLQFPNYSSELNVNALELDDSALYLCASGNRDRNTEAFFGQGTRLTVV.

The chain is built from TRBV7-9 and TRBJ2-5, with D maybe TRBD2 (6 bases). The CDR3 is made up of 16 amino acids. CDR1 SEHNR and CDR2 FQNEAQ come from the germline V gene (reference sequence). With 1 base removed from V and 3 bases from J, the gap between germline ends came to 15 bases. The CDR3 region is CASSLVASEMEETQYF. CDR3 bases: TGTGCCAGCAGCTTAGTGGCTAGCGAAATGGAAGAGACCCAGTACTTC.

V and J are TRBV7-9 and TRBJ2-1; 10 bases match TRBD2. V lost 5 bases and J lost 6; bases outside the gene matches: 10. The CDR3 has 16 amino acids. Germline loops: CDR1 SEHNR, CDR2 FQNEAQ (reference sequence). CDR3 sequence reads: CASSVLLAGEGNEQFF. For the CDR3, the DNA is TGTGCCAGCAGCGTCCTCCTAGCGGGAGAGGGCAATGAGCAGTTCTTC.

V is TRBV28 and J is TRBJ1-2, with a tentative D call TRBD1 (6 bases). The CDR3 spans 15 residues. Per the germline V gene, CDR1 is MDHEN and CDR2 is SYDVKM. Trimming shortened V by 2 bases and J by 8 bases, and 18 bases separated the two germline ends. CDR3 coding DNA: TGTGCCAGCAGTTTAAGAAGGGGGGGCTGGTACGGCTACACCTTC. Its translation is CASSLRRGGWYGYTF.

The V gene is TRBV5-4, the J gene TRBJ1-1; TRBD1 aligns across 9 bases. Germline lookup yields CDR1 SGHNT and CDR2 YYREEE (reference sequence). V lost 4 bases and J lost 4; bases outside the gene matches: 5. CDR3 length: 14 amino acids. The CDR3 DNA reads as TGTGCCAGCAGCGTACAGGGGGCGGCCACTGAAGCTTTCTTT. Translation gives CASSVQGAATEAFF.

This clone was seen just once. The rearrangement joins TRBV4-1 to TRBJ1-5, with a weak D call TRBD1 (6 bases). Trimming removed 0 bases at V and 3 bases at J, with 12 bases between. The CDR3 totals 16 residues. Germline CDR1 and CDR2: MGHRA and YSYEKL. CDR3 residues: CASSQDAGAPNQPQHF. CDR3 in DNA: TGCGCCAGCAGCCAAGATGCAGGGGCCCCCAATCAGCCCCAGCATTTT.

J is TRBJ2-1 and V is TRBV7-6; D gene ambiguous. V was cut by 0 bases and J by 3 bases, with 3 bases left in between. CDR1 is SGHVS and CDR2 is FNYEAQ in the germline V gene. CDR3 size: 13 residues. The CDR3 sequence is CASSLAYYNEQFF. DNA for the CDR3: TGTGCCAGCAGCTTAGCATACTACAATGAGCAGTTCTTC. The full variable domain, its missing parts supplied by reference TRBV7-6 and TRBJ2-1, is GAGVSQSPRYKVTKRGQDVALRCDPISGHVSLYWYRQALGQGPEFLTYFNYEAQQDKSGLPNDRFSAERPEGSISTLTIQRTEQRDSAMYRCASSLAYYNEQFFGPGTRLTVL.

Of note for this clone: At one of its ends the junction is not consistent with the germline gene, which may arise from a read error. The chain recombines TRBV13 with TRBJ2-3; possibly TRBD2 for D (5 bases). Germline V lookup: CDR1 PRHDT, CDR2 FYEKMQ (reference sequence). The CDR3 spans 15 residues. As DNA, the CDR3 is TGTGCCAGCAGCCTTACGGGGAGTAGCATAGATACGCAGTATTTT. Its translation: CASSLTGSSIDTQYF.

The chain employs TRBV10-2 and TRBJ2-7; D is ambiguous. CDR3 size: 14 residues. The germline V gene has CDR1 WSHSY and CDR2 SAAADI. Trimming took off 2 bases at V and 2 bases at J, with 10 bases between the two ends. The CDR3 here is CASSEEKFPYEQYF. In nucleotides, the CDR3 is TGCGCCAGCAGTGAGGAGAAGTTCCCCTACGAGCAGTACTTC.

V is TRBV13 and J is TRBJ2-1; TRBD2 is a possible D gene (6 bases). Trimming left V 5 bases short and J 1 base short, with 9 bases between. This CDR3 comprises 14 residues. From germline, CDR1 is PRHDT and CDR2 FYEKMQ (reference sequence). CDR3 bases: TGTGCCAGCAGCCCGGGGGAATCCTACAATGAGCAGTTCTTC. Translating it yields CASSPGESYNEQFF. The complete variable domain, with remaining parts taken from reference TRBV13 and TRBJ2-1, reads AAGVIQSPRHLIKEKRETATLKCYPIPRHDTVYWYQQGPGQDPQFLISFYEKMQSDKGSIPDRFSAQQFSDYHSELNMSSLELGDSALYFCASSPGESYNEQFFGPGTRLTVL.

The chain joins TRBV7-2 to TRBJ2-7, with D perhaps matching TRBD2 (5 bases). The germline V gene encodes CDR1 SGHTA and CDR2 FQGNSA. This CDR3 has 13 amino acids. V was clipped by 1 base and J by 5 bases, with 9 bases between them. The CDR3 loop reads CASSLGGLNEQYF. The CDR3 DNA reads TGTGCCAGCAGCTTAGGCGGACTTAACGAGCAGTACTTC. The whole variable domain, filled in from reference TRBV7-2 and TRBJ2-7, reads GAGVSQSPSNKVTEKGKDVELRCDPISGHTALYWYRQSLGQGLEFLIYFQGNSAPDKSGLPSDRFSAERTGGSVSTLTIQRTQQEDSAVYLCASSLGGLNEQYFGPGTRLTVT.

The genes are TRBV13 and TRBJ1-4, with D possibly matching TRBD1 (6 bases). The germline CDR1 and CDR2 sequences are PRHDT and FYEKMQ (reference sequence). The germline V and J ends were trimmed by 3 bases and 8 bases, with 19 bases remaining between them. The CDR3 extends over 16 amino acids. CDR3 amino acids: CASSLAKWEGEEKLFF. In DNA form, the CDR3 reads TGTGCCAGCAGCTTGGCCAAATGGGAGGGGGAAGAAAAACTGTTTTTT.

This clone has only one observation. V and J are TRBV14 and TRBJ2-5; 9 nucleotides match TRBD1. The V segment lost 0 bases and the J segment 0 bases; nucleotides outside the gene matches: 20. Per germline, CDR1 SGHDN and CDR2 FVKESK. The CDR3 runs 22 residues. CDR3 residues: CASSQDAVQGATLLEYQETQYF. The DNA for the CDR3 is TGTGCCAGCAGCCAAGACGCGGTACAGGGGGCCACCCTACTAGAGTACCAAGAGACCCAGTACTTC.

The chain is built from TRBV29-1 and TRBJ2-2; the match to TRBD2 covers 8 bases. Looked up from germline, CDR1 is SQVTM and CDR2 is ANQGSEA. After removal of 6 bases from V and 2 bases from J, the junction contained 5 bases not matched to a gene. The CDR3 is 14 amino acids. The CDR3 DNA reads as TGCAGCGTCTCAGCGGGAGAAAACACCGGGGAGCTGTTTTTT. Translating gives CSVSAGENTGELFF.

This clone appeared a few times. Other nucleotide sequences in the sample specify the same CDR3. The chain employs TRBV30 and TRBJ1-1; no clear D. Deletions cut 0 bases from V and 1 base from J, with 6 bases between. Germline V gives CDR1 GTSNPN, CDR2 SVGIG (reference sequence). This CDR3 contains 13 residues. DNA for the CDR3: TGTGCCTGGAGTGTAGGAGGGAACACTGAAGCTTTCTTT. Amino acids: CAWSVGGNTEAFF.

V and J are TRBV19 and TRBJ2-1, with TRBD2 matching over 12 bases. V dropped 5 bases and J dropped 10; count of bases not matched to a gene: 15. The CDR3 consists of 17 residues. Germline CDR1 and CDR2: LNHDA and SQIVND (reference sequence). The CDR3, as DNA: TGTGCCAGTAGTGCCCGTCTAGCGGGAGGGCCGGGGGGAGAGCAGTTCTTC. Translating gives CASSARLAGGPGGEQFF. Based on the CDR3 plus reference TRBV19 and TRBJ2-1, the full variable domain is DGGITQSPKYLFRKEGQNVTLSCEQNLNHDAMYWYRQDPGQGLRLIYYSQIVNDFQKGDIAEGYSVSREKKESFPLTVTSAQKNPTAFYLCASSARLAGGPGGEQFFGPGTRLTVL.